The 22 T cell receptor beta chains below were found in one sample sequenced in a study of regulatory T cells in long-lasting Graves disease. CDR3-region Arm-PCR and iRepertoire HTBI primers produced the TCR beta libraries. TCRdb re-analysed the multiplex PCR reads in MiXCR, keeping a single row per CDR3 protein. This table has hundreds of thousands of distinct CDR3 sequences, 15% to 20% appearing once. Time point described: newly diagnosed GD, antithyroid drugs for less than 3 months. There was RNA extracted from PBMCs, and the TCR library was made from it. These data were also filed under a second study, of T cells in Graves' hyperthyroidism and ophthalmopathy.

The sample consisted of peripheral blood mononuclear cells (PBMCs), taken at new diagnosis, from a patient treated with antithyroid drugs. These receptors were collected from a woman aged 25-40 years with Graves disease.

The genes are TRBV9 and TRBJ1-2, with D uncertain. This CDR3 has 14 residues. Germline CDR1 and CDR2: SGDLS and YYNGEE. Deletions cut 0 bases from V and 5 bases from J, with 11 bases between. The CDR3 is CASSVAPRWYGYTF. The CDR3, as DNA: TGTGCCAGCAGCGTAGCCCCCAGATGGTATGGCTACACCTTC.

This clonotype was seen many times. The chain is built from TRBV2 and TRBJ2-3; possibly TRBD1 or TRBD2 for D (5 bases each). CDR3 size: 16 residues. CDR1 is SNHLY and CDR2 is FYNNEI in the germline V gene. Trimming took off 8 bases at V and 3 bases at J, with 21 bases between the two ends. This CDR3 reads CASRTFSGTRTDTQYF. CDR3 DNA sequence: TGTGCCAGCCGGACTTTCTCCGGGACGAGGACAGATACGCAGTATTTT.

This clonotype was observed a few times. This chain connects TRBV5-1 to TRBJ1-1, with 8 positions matching TRBD1. The CDR3 covers 15 residues. CDR1 is SGHRS, CDR2 YFSETQ, per germline. The V segment lost 0 bases and the J segment 4 bases; nucleotides outside the gene matches: 5. CDR3 nucleotides: TGCGCCAGCAGCTTGGCCCAGACAGGGGCCACTGAAGCTTTCTTT. Its translation: CASSLAQTGATEAFF.

At least ten counts were recorded for this clonotype. The chain joins TRBV6-1 to TRBJ2-3; 7 nucleotides agree with TRBD2. After removal of 1 base from V and 2 bases from J, the junction contained 6 bases not matched to a gene. CDR3 length equals 16 residues. The germline CDR1 and CDR2 sequences are MNHNS and SASEGT. Here the CDR3 DNA reads TGTGCCAGCAGTGAAGTCCAGCGGGATCCCACAGATACGCAGTATTTT. This encodes CASSEVQRDPTDTQYF.

This clonotype came up many times. The rearrangement joins TRBV28 to TRBJ1-2, with TRBD1 as a possible D gene (5 bases). V was shortened by 2 bases and J by 7 bases, with 8 bases between the two germline ends. The germline V gene has CDR1 MDHEN and CDR2 SYDVKM. The length of the CDR3 is 12 residues. CDR3 sequence: CASSLTGSGYTF. The CDR3 coding sequence is TGTGCCAGCAGTTTAACAGGATCTGGCTACACCTTC.

This clonotype has a count of ten or more. The chain couples TRBV28 to TRBJ2-2, with TRBD1 matching over 8 bases. The CDR3 extends over 16 amino acids. In germline, CDR1 is MDHEN, CDR2 SYDVKM. The junction had 4 bases not matched to a gene; V was cut back by 0 bases and J by 4 bases. CDR3 DNA sequence: TGTGCCAGCAGTTTATGGGGGACAGGACCCACCGGGGAGCTGTTTTTT. Residues: CASSLWGTGPTGELFF. Based on the CDR3 plus reference TRBV28 and TRBJ2-2, the full variable domain is DVKVTQSSRYLVKRTGEKVFLECVQDMDHENMFWYRQDPGLGLRLIYFSYDVKMKEKGDIPEGYSVSREKKERFSLILESASTNQTSMYLCASSLWGTGPTGELFFGEGSRLTVL.

This clonotype appeared a few times. The chain recombines TRBV7-9 with TRBJ2-2; D could derive from TRBD1 or TRBD2 (5 bases each). The CDR3 totals 17 residues. The V end was cut by 5 bases, the J end by 1 base, with 17 bases between. From germline, CDR1 is SEHNR and CDR2 FQNEAQ (reference sequence). CDR3 region: CASSPLPGRKNTGELFF. The CDR3 DNA reads TGTGCCAGCAGCCCCCTCCCGGGACGCAAGAACACCGGGGAGCTGTTTTTT.

This clonotype was observed a handful of times. V usage is TRBV5-4 and J usage is TRBJ2-3; 7 positions match TRBD1. CDR1 is SGHNT and CDR2 is YYREEE in the germline V gene (reference sequence). Germline trimming cut 3 bases from V and 6 bases from J; bases unmatched to any gene: 10. The CDR3 is made up of 15 amino acids. The CDR3 nucleotides are TGTGCCAGCAGCTCGCCGGGACAGAGGAACGATACGCAGTATTTT. Protein product: CASSSPGQRNDTQYF.

This clonotype was observed a few times. The genes are TRBV12-3 or TRBV12-4 and TRBJ2-2; no reliable D call. There are 15 residues in the CDR3. The V end was cut by 8 bases, the J end by 0 bases, with 13 bases between. CDR3 loop: CASGVKATNTGELFF. CDR3 coding DNA: TGTGCCAGCGGAGTTAAGGCTACGAACACCGGGGAGCTGTTTTTT.

This rearrangement joins TRBV29-1 to TRBJ2-1; TRBD2 matches 10 bases. The V gene's germline CDR1 is SQVTM and CDR2 ANQGSEA. The CDR3 spans 17 residues. Losses at the gene ends were 7 bases for V and 7 bases for J; bases not matched to a gene: 19. CDR3 bases: TGCAGCGCTTCCGGGACGGACCTAGCGGGAGTAGCAAATGAGCAGTTCTTC. This codes for CSASGTDLAGVANEQFF.

On this clonotype: One end of the junction does not line up with germline, which may come from a read error. The gene calls are TRBV18 and TRBJ2-7; tentatively, D is TRBD2 (5 bases). This CDR3 is 12 amino acids long. Looked up from germline, CDR1 is KGHSH and CDR2 is LQKENI. The CDR3 region has the DNA TGTGCCAACTCACCAGCGGAATACGAGCAGTACTTC. It encodes CANSPAEYEQYF.

At least ten counts were recorded for this clonotype. The CDR3 is CASSLPSSNEQFF. For the CDR3, the DNA is TGTGCCAGCAGTTTGCCTAGCTCGAATGAGCAGTTCTTC. The V and J genes are TRBV6-2 or TRBV6-3 and TRBJ2-1, with D perhaps TRBD2 (5 bases). The CDR3 extends over 13 amino acids. The V gene's germline CDR1 is MNHEY and CDR2 SVGEGT. V was cut by 4 bases and J by 7 bases, with 11 bases left in between.

This clonotype occurred many times. An end of the junction differs from the germline gene, which may be a read error. The chain uses TRBV2 and TRBJ1-1; no clear D. There are 14 residues in the CDR3. The germline CDR1 and CDR2 sequences are SNHLY and FYNNEI. The CDR3: CASSEEGGHTEAFF. The CDR3, as DNA: TGTGCCAGCAGCGAAGAGGGTGGGCACACTGAAGCTTTCTTT.

This clonotype has at least ten counts. This rearrangement joins TRBV12-5 to TRBJ2-3; D uncertain. Trimming shortened V by 1 base and J by 4 bases, and 6 bases separated the two germline ends. This CDR3 region has 13 residues. Germline CDR1 LGHNT, CDR2 FRNRAP. CDR3 nucleotides: TGTGCTAGTGGTTTGGACAGAGCAGATACGCAGTATTTT. The encoded protein is CASGLDRADTQYF.

This clonotype was seen repeatedly, ten times or more. The CDR3 DNA follows: TGCGGGTTAGCGGAGACCTCACGCACAGATACGCAGTATTTT. Its translation is CGLAETSRTDTQYF. The chain employs TRBV20-1 and TRBJ2-3, with D possibly matching TRBD2 (6 bases). This CDR3 has 14 amino acids. CDR1 and CDR2 from the germline V gene are DFQATT and SNEGSKA (reference sequence).

This clonotype came up a few times. The chain uses TRBV29-1 and TRBJ2-1; 8 bases map to TRBD2. The CDR3 length is 15 residues. Trimming took 6 bases from V and 9 from J; bases not matched to a gene: 16. Germline lookup yields CDR1 SQVTM and CDR2 ANQGSEA. The CDR3 reads CSVAIRAGGMSEQFF. The DNA for the CDR3 is TGCAGCGTCGCCATCCGGGCGGGAGGAATGAGTGAGCAGTTCTTC.

This clonotype was counted many times. V is TRBV6-2 or TRBV6-3 and J is TRBJ2-1; D unclear. The CDR3 covers 15 residues. In germline, CDR1 is MNHEY, CDR2 SVGEGT. The V end lost 2 bases, the J end lost 0 bases, and 8 bases lay between the germline ends. Here the CDR3 DNA reads TGTGCCAGCAGTTACCCGACGAGCTCCTACAATGAGCAGTTCTTC. This gives the protein CASSYPTSSYNEQFF.

The chain joins TRBV12-3 or TRBV12-4 to TRBJ2-7; 12 nucleotides match TRBD2. The CDR3 loop spans 15 amino acids. Unmatched junction bases numbered 5, after V lost 3 bases and J lost 5 bases. The DNA for the CDR3 is TGTGCCAGCAGTTTTAAGCTAGCGGGAGGGCACGAGCAGTACTTC. This gives the protein CASSFKLAGGHEQYF.

The V call is TRBV30, the J call TRBJ2-2; D possibly corresponds to TRBD1 (6 bases). Between the trimmed V and J ends, which lost 7 bases and 4 bases, there was a span of 28 bases. The germline gives CDR1 GTSNPN, CDR2 SVGIG (reference sequence). The CDR3 is made up of 18 amino acids. CDR3 residues: CASSGVEVTETSTGELFF. DNA of the CDR3: TGTGCCTCCTCAGGGGTAGAAGTCACGGAAACGAGCACCGGGGAGCTGTTTTTT.

This clonotype was picked up many times. The V gene is TRBV6-2 or TRBV6-3, the J gene TRBJ1-5; D remains ambiguous. Per germline, CDR1 MNHEY and CDR2 SVGEGT. Trimming cost V 0 bases and J 3 bases, with 9 bases left between them. The CDR3 runs 15 residues. The CDR3 loop reads CASSYSARPNQPQHF. CDR3 DNA: TGTGCCAGCAGTTACTCAGCCCGGCCCAATCAGCCCCAGCATTTT.

The chain links TRBV29-1 to TRBJ1-1; D unclear. Between the trimmed V and J ends, which lost 0 bases and 2 bases, there was a span of 10 bases. Per germline, CDR1 SQVTM and CDR2 ANQGSEA. CDR3 length equals 14 residues. The DNA for the CDR3 is TGCAGCGTTGAAGATCTTAACACAAACACTGAAGCTTTCTTT. The encoded protein is CSVEDLNTNTEAFF.

At least ten counts were recorded for this clonotype. The CDR3 protein is CASSAPTSGVQFF. CDR3 coding DNA: TGTGCCAGCAGCGCCCCGACTAGCGGGGTGCAGTTCTTC. The genes are TRBV7-2 and TRBJ2-1, with 11 bases identical to TRBD2. Germline V gene sequence: CDR1 SGHTA, CDR2 FQGNSA. The CDR3 totals 13 residues. The V segment lost 5 bases and the J segment 12 bases; nucleotides outside the gene matches: 6.